The subject of this entry is one T cell receptor (beta chain). Under the authors' procedure: Cell counts per sample came from amplifying reference gene primers. Clones were read by immunoSEQ multiplex PCR, and TCRdb kept only the in-frame ones, dropping some. The V and J calls and clone size were taken over from that table, and D and trimming were inferred from the DNA. In the table there are 250,000 or so clones, about 90% of which are singletons. Trimming cost V 6 bases and J 7 bases; bases outside gene matches: 12. The CDR3 runs to 15 residues. Germline V CDR1 and CDR2: LGHDT, YNNKEL (reference sequence). The data originate from a study of blood T cell repertoires in COVID-19. Study-wide background: Sources were T cells, B-cell-depleted T cells, or PBMCs; the material itself was cDNA or gDNA.

The sample consisted of peripheral blood. The chain combines TRBV3-1 (or the pseudogene TRBV3-2) with TRBJ2-5, with TRBD1 identical over 9 bases. The TCR was taken from a woman in her 40s who had recovered from COVID-19. The DNA of the CDR3 is TGTGCCAGCAGTATGAGCCCGGGACAGGGAAGGACCCAGTACTTC. This encodes CASSMSPGQGRTQYF.